The 22 T cell receptor beta chains given below trace back to one sample, sequenced in a study of blood T cells in healthy people across ages. Combining a sample-barcoded 5' primer with a J-beta primer mix, a second PCR ran for roughly 7 to 11 cycles. MiXCR, applied by TCRdb to the 5' RACE reads, yields one record per CDR3 protein. Here the sample spans 700,000 to 900,000 distinct CDR3 sequences, about a quarter being singletons. These data were also reused for a study on T cells of mothers and their children.

Sequencing input: blood. The receptors were sampled from a boy between 5 and 17 years old in good health.

V and J are TRBV5-1 and TRBJ2-1; TRBD1 matches at 9 bases. From germline, CDR1 is SGHRS and CDR2 YFSETQ. This CDR3 region has 17 residues. Unmatched junction bases numbered 10, after V lost 2 bases and J lost 4 bases. CDR3 in amino acids: CASSFVNGGQGYNEQFF. The CDR3 DNA sequence: TGCGCCAGCAGCTTCGTGAATGGGGGACAGGGTTACAATGAGCAGTTCTTC. Full variable domain (outside the CDR3, taken from reference TRBV5-1 and TRBJ2-1): KAGVTQTPRYLIKTRGQQVTLSCSPISGHRSVSWYQQTPGQGLQFLFEYFSETQRNKGNFPGRFSGRQFSNSRSEMNVSTLELGDSALYLCASSFVNGGQGYNEQFFGPGTRLTVL.

This clonotype was counted a few times. The chain has TRBV20-1 and TRBJ1-4; 9 positions agree with TRBD1. The junction had 9 bases not matched to a gene; V was cut back by 3 bases and J by 7 bases. CDR3 size: 15 residues. Per the germline V gene, CDR1 is DFQATT and CDR2 is SNEGSKA (reference sequence). The CDR3 sequence is CSARDTGGGVEKLFF. CDR3 nucleotide sequence: TGCAGTGCTAGGGATACAGGGGGCGGTGTTGAAAAACTGTTTTTT.

In its sample, this clonotype was seen a few times. This chain links TRBV5-1 with TRBJ1-2; D call uncertain. Per the germline V gene, CDR1 is SGHRS and CDR2 is YFSETQ. V was trimmed by 0 bases and J by 5 bases, leaving 11 bases between them. This CDR3 spans 14 amino acids. CDR3 protein: CASSLDSQGYGYTF. CDR3 nucleotides: TGCGCCAGCAGCTTGGACAGCCAAGGGTATGGCTACACCTTC.

This clonotype was seen many times. V usage is TRBV6-5 and J usage is TRBJ1-5, with D maybe TRBD1 (6 bases). Germline values: CDR1 MNHEY, CDR2 SVGAGI. Between the trimmed V and J ends, which lost 6 bases and 4 bases, there was a span of 16 bases. This CDR3 is 15 amino acids long. DNA of the CDR3: TGTGCCAGCAGCCCTCTTGCGACAGGTAATCAGCCCCAGCATTTT. Its protein product is CASSPLATGNQPQHF.

The CDR3 reads CASSTDRTDDEQFF. In DNA form, the CDR3 reads TGTGCCAGCAGTACAGACCGGACAGACGATGAGCAGTTCTTC. The chain employs TRBV12-3 or TRBV12-4 and TRBJ2-5; D may be TRBD1 (6 bases). The end of the DNA aligns better with TRBJ2-1, so the J call may be wrong. This CDR3 comprises 14 residues.

This clonotype was picked up a small number of times. J is TRBJ2-7 and V is TRBV5-1; 8 positions agree with TRBD1. The junction had 15 bases not matched to a gene; V was cut back by 7 bases and J by 3 bases. The CDR3 sequence is 16 residues long. The V gene's germline CDR1 is SGHRS and CDR2 YFSETQ. CDR3 residues: CASGSGFRDRYYEQYF. The CDR3 nucleotides are TGCGCCAGCGGTTCCGGCTTCCGGGACAGGTACTACGAGCAGTACTTC.

This clonotype was seen a few times. The chain links TRBV3-1 to TRBJ2-5; D remains ambiguous. With the DNA end fitting TRBJ2-7 better, the J assignment may be wrong. The CDR3 extends over 13 amino acids. Germline V gives CDR1 LGHDT, CDR2 YNNKEL (reference sequence). The CDR3 bases are TGTGCCAGCAGCCAAGATCGGAACTACGAGCAGTACTTC. Its protein is CASSQDRNYEQYF.

The J gene is TRBJ2-1, the V gene TRBV20-1, with D perhaps being TRBD1 or TRBD2 (7 bases each). The CDR3 is 16 residues long. CDR1 and CDR2 (germline): DFQATT, SNEGSKA (reference sequence). V lost 4 bases and J 4 bases, leaving 20 bases between the germline ends. The CDR3 sequence: CSATTGRGQLYNEQFF. CDR3 DNA sequence: TGCAGTGCTACGACAGGGAGGGGTCAGCTTTACAATGAGCAGTTCTTC.

The J gene is TRBJ1-2, the V gene TRBV4-1, with 8 bases fitting TRBD1. The CDR3 is 14 amino acids. The V and J ends lost 2 bases and 5 bases, in that order; junction bases with no gene match: 4. Germline V gene sequence: CDR1 MGHRA, CDR2 YSYEKL. CDR3 region: CASSQPGGWYGYTF. In DNA form, the CDR3 reads TGCGCCAGCAGCCAACCAGGGGGCTGGTATGGCTACACCTTC.

This clonotype was seen a few times. The rearrangement links TRBV29-1 to TRBJ1-1; 8 bases line up with TRBD1. The CDR3 is 13 amino acids. Germline V gene sequence: CDR1 SQVTM, CDR2 ANQGSEA. V dropped 7 bases and J dropped 5; count of bases not matched to a gene: 9. CDR3 nucleotides: TGCAGCGACATCGACAGGGGATGGACTGAAGCTTTCTTT. Translation: CSDIDRGWTEAFF.

The CDR3, as DNA: TGTGCCAGCAGTTATTCTAGCGGAGGGAACACCGGGGAGCTGTTTTTT. It is translated as CASSYSSGGNTGELFF. The chain uses TRBV6-5 and TRBJ2-2, with 7 bases identical to TRBD2. Germline CDR1 and CDR2: MNHEY and SVGAGI. V lost 3 bases to trimming and J lost 1 base; unmatched junction nucleotides: 5. The CDR3 has 16 amino acids.

The chain couples TRBV10-3 to TRBJ2-5; D gene uncertain. Matching the DNA end better, TRBJ2-1 makes the J call doubtful. Looked up from germline, CDR1 is ENHRY and CDR2 is SYGVKD. The CDR3 runs to 14 residues. The CDR3 reads CAISESPSYNEQFF. CDR3 bases: TGTGCCATCAGTGAGTCCCCTAGCTACAATGAGCAGTTCTTC.

In this sample, this clonotype turned up many times. This chain links TRBV7-3 with TRBJ2-1; D unresolved. This CDR3 spans 12 amino acids. With 1 base removed from V and 8 bases from J, the gap between germline ends came to 6 bases. CDR1 is SGHTA and CDR2 is FQGTGA in the germline V gene. The CDR3 is CASSLIEDEQFF. The CDR3 nucleotides read TGTGCCAGCAGCTTAATCGAGGATGAGCAGTTCTTC.

V usage is TRBV29-1 and J usage is TRBJ1-6; weak D call: TRBD1 (6 bases). CDR3 length equals 17 residues. Looked up from germline, CDR1 is SQVTM and CDR2 is ANQGSEA. The germline V and J ends were trimmed by 5 bases and 0 bases, with 17 bases remaining between them. Here the CDR3 DNA reads TGCAGCGTTCTCGACCATGACAGGAGCTCCTATAATTCACCCCTCCACTTT. It is translated as CSVLDHDRSSYNSPLHF.

V is TRBV20-1 and J is TRBJ2-4; D is perhaps TRBD2 (6 bases). Germline values: CDR1 DFQATT, CDR2 SNEGSKA (reference sequence). The length of the CDR3 is 16 residues. V was cut by 4 bases and J by 7 bases, with 23 bases left in between. The CDR3 reads CSATRSVLAGYNIQYF. Written as DNA, the CDR3 is TGCAGTGCTACTCGATCAGTTCTGGCGGGATATAACATTCAGTACTTC.

The CDR3 DNA sequence: TGCGCCAGCAGCTTCCGGGGGGACGTACGGGAAAAACTGTTTTTT. It encodes CASSFRGDVREKLFF. The chain uses TRBV5-1 and TRBJ1-4; the D gene is possibly TRBD1 (5 bases). The CDR3 loop spans 15 amino acids. With 2 bases removed from V and 8 bases from J, the gap between germline ends came to 16 bases. Germline V gene data show CDR1 as SGHRS and CDR2 as YFSETQ.

The chain has TRBV6-7 and TRBJ2-6; D is undetermined. TRBV6-7 is treated as an ORF (open reading frame) with a function not yet certain. V was shortened by 6 bases and J by 2 bases, with 14 bases between the two germline ends. The CDR3 runs to 16 residues. The CDR3 DNA is TGTGCCAGCAGGCAACCTCGACGGGCTGGGGCCAACGTCCTGACTTTC. Translating gives CASRQPRRAGANVLTF.

This chain links TRBV4-1 with TRBJ2-1; D possibly matches TRBD1 or TRBD2 (5 bases each). The CDR3 length is 15 residues. Germline V lookup: CDR1 MGHRA, CDR2 YSYEKL. Trimming shortened V by 3 bases and J by 7 bases, and 16 bases separated the two germline ends. CDR3 residues: CASSQWGTVGNEQFF. Here the CDR3 DNA reads TGCGCCAGCAGCCAGTGGGGGACGGTGGGGAATGAGCAGTTCTTC.

This clonotype was observed a few times. The chain couples TRBV14 to TRBJ2-1; D is unclear. V dropped 4 bases and J dropped 5 bases, with 21 bases sitting between them. Germline V gene lookup returns CDR1 SGHDN and CDR2 FVKESK. The CDR3 runs 17 residues. CDR3 sequence (DNA): TGTGCCAGCAGCCGTCGGATGGCGGCCGGTAATCACAATGAGCAGTTCTTC. It is translated as CASSRRMAAGNHNEQFF.

This clonotype occurred a few times. The chain is built from TRBV7-2 and TRBJ2-5; 14 positions match TRBD2. Per the germline V gene, CDR1 is SGHTA and CDR2 is FQGNSA. CDR3 length: 17 residues. V lost 1 base to trimming and J lost 5 bases; unmatched junction nucleotides: 6. The chain's CDR3 is CASSLGGTSGGSETQYF. CDR3 DNA sequence: TGTGCCAGCAGCTTAGGAGGGACTAGCGGGGGCTCGGAGACCCAGTACTTC.

The chain joins TRBV10-3 to TRBJ2-5; weak D call: TRBD1 (6 bases). Germline V lookup: CDR1 ENHRY, CDR2 SYGVKD. Trimming cost V 2 bases and J 5 bases, with 12 bases left between them. The length of the CDR3 is 14 residues. The CDR3, as DNA: TGTGCCATCAGTGAGAAGGGACAAGTGGAGACCCAGTACTTC. Translated, it gives CAISEKGQVETQYF.

For this clonotype: Mismatch with germline at one junction end may stem from a read error. This chain uses TRBV6-6 with TRBJ2-3; D unclear. The CDR3 totals 13 residues. CDR1 is MNHNY, CDR2 SVGAGI, per germline (reference sequence). As DNA, the CDR3 is TGTGCCAGCATTTACCAGCCGACAGATACGCAGTATTTT. It specifies CASIYQPTDTQYF.